These 21 T cell receptor beta chains came from one sample sequenced in a study of blood T cell repertoires in COVID-19. TCRdb's copy holds only in-frame clones and misses some; the assay was immunoSEQ multiplex PCR. The table has 400,000 to 500,000 clones, about nine tenths seen once. Input material: peripheral blood. The receptors come from a woman aged 25 to 45 with active or convalescent COVID-19.

The chain couples TRBV4-1 to TRBJ2-2, with 9 bases fitting TRBD2. The CDR3 consists of 18 residues. Germline V gene data show CDR1 as MGHRA and CDR2 as YSYEKL. With V trimmed by 1 base and J by 0 bases, 6 bases remained unmatched. Written as DNA, the CDR3 is TGCGCCAGCAGCCAAGTATATTCTAGCGGGACGAACACCGGGGAGCTGTTTTTT. As protein: CASSQVYSSGTNTGELFF.

This sequence joins TRBV28 and TRBJ2-7, with 12 bases fitting TRBD2. CDR3 length: 18 residues. The germline CDR1 and CDR2 sequences are MDHEN and SYDVKM. V trimming: 0 bases; J trimming: 2 bases; junction bases outside the gene matches: 8. The CDR3 sequence is CASSLWGLAGLRTYEQYF. The DNA for the CDR3 is TGTGCCAGCAGTTTATGGGGACTAGCGGGTCTAAGGACCTACGAGCAGTACTTC. Based on the CDR3 plus reference TRBV28 and TRBJ2-7, the full variable domain is DVKVTQSSRYLVKRTGEKVFLECVQDMDHENMFWYRQDPGLGLRLIYFSYDVKMKEKGDIPEGYSVSREKKERFSLILESASTNQTSMYLCASSLWGLAGLRTYEQYFGPGTRLTVT.

For this clone: Other DNA sequences in this specimen translate into the identical CDR3. The rearrangement uses TRBV6-1 and TRBJ2-6, with TRBD1 matching over 10 bases. With 4 bases clipped from V and 4 bases from J, the junction kept 13 bases outside the gene matches. Germline V gene data show CDR1 as MNHNS and CDR2 as SASEGT. The CDR3 length is 19 residues. CDR3 sequence (DNA): TGTGCCAGCAGTGTCCGGACAGGGGGGATGACGGGGGGGGCCAACGTCCTGACTTTC. As protein: CASSVRTGGMTGGANVLTF.

The genes are TRBV4-2 and TRBJ2-5, with 7 bases fitting TRBD1. The CDR3 covers 15 residues. Germline-derived CDR1 and CDR2 are LGHNA and YNFKEQ. With V trimmed by 1 base and J by 2 bases, 4 bases remained unmatched. The CDR3 DNA sequence: TGTGCCAGCAGCCAAGTCGGACAGGAGCAAGAGACCCAGTACTTC. Protein product: CASSQVGQEQETQYF.

This rearrangement joins TRBV6-2 or TRBV6-3 to TRBJ2-7; TRBD2 matches at 7 bases. V was pared by 4 bases and J by 9 bases, with 9 bases of the junction left unmatched. This CDR3 comprises 13 residues. In germline, CDR1 is MNHEY, CDR2 SVGEGT. The DNA for the CDR3 is TGTGCCAGCAGTTCCACTAGCGTTTCAGTGCAGTACTTC. It codes for CASSSTSVSVQYF.

There are a few counts of this clone. Other nucleotide sequences in the sample specify the same CDR3. The chain couples TRBV18 to TRBJ2-7; tentative D call: TRBD1 (5 bases). The CDR3 consists of 15 residues. Germline CDR1 and CDR2: KGHSH and LQKENI. Trimming cost V 2 bases and J 2 bases, with 13 bases left between them. CDR3 protein: CASSPGTSGTYEQYF. The CDR3 DNA reads as TGTGCCAGCTCACCAGGTACATCAGGGACCTACGAGCAGTACTTC.

V and J are TRBV27 and TRBJ2-1; 9 positions agree with TRBD1. The CDR3 spans 15 residues. Germline V gene lookup returns CDR1 MNHEY and CDR2 SMNVEV (reference sequence). Germline trimming cut 6 bases from V and 7 bases from J; bases unmatched to any gene: 10. The CDR3 coding sequence is TGTGCCAGCAGACGAACAGGGGGCGAGGGTAATGAGCAGTTCTTC. Amino acid sequence: CASRRTGGEGNEQFF.

V usage is TRBV11-2 and J usage is TRBJ2-5, with TRBD1 identical over 9 bases. The germline gives CDR1 SGHAT, CDR2 FQNNGV. This CDR3 comprises 16 residues. After removal of 5 bases from V and 4 bases from J, the junction contained 11 bases not matched to a gene. As DNA, the CDR3 is TGTGCCAGCAGCCGAGGAACGGGACAGGGACGAGAGACCCAGTACTTC. Its protein is CASSRGTGQGRETQYF.

J is TRBJ1-2 and V is TRBV5-1, with D possibly being TRBD1 (6 bases). The CDR3 has 14 residues. V was trimmed by 4 bases and J by 4 bases, leaving 14 bases between them. Germline V gives CDR1 SGHRS, CDR2 YFSETQ. CDR3: CASSASLDSYGYTF. The DNA of the CDR3 is TGCGCCAGCAGCGCCAGCCTGGACAGCTATGGCTACACCTTC.

The chain joins TRBV5-1 to TRBJ2-7, with TRBD2 identical over 14 bases. Germline V lookup: CDR1 SGHRS, CDR2 YFSETQ. The CDR3 is 17 residues long. V lost 0 bases and J lost 3; bases outside the gene matches: 5. The CDR3 DNA reads as TGCGCCAGCAGCTTGGAGGGGGGGACTAGCGGGAGCTACGAGCAGTACTTC. Protein product: CASSLEGGTSGSYEQYF.

The chain recombines TRBV19 with TRBJ1-1; 9 bases are shared with TRBD1. V shed 1 base and J 6 bases; nucleotides not matched to a gene: 6. This CDR3 has 15 residues. Per germline, CDR1 LNHDA and CDR2 SQIVND (reference sequence). The CDR3 reads CASSIVGTGRAEAFF. CDR3 bases: TGTGCCAGTAGTATAGTGGGGACAGGGAGGGCTGAAGCTTTCTTT. The complete variable domain, with remaining parts taken from reference TRBV19 and TRBJ1-1, reads DGGITQSPKYLFRKEGQNVTLSCEQNLNHDAMYWYRQDPGQGLRLIYYSQIVNDFQKGDIAEGYSVSREKKESFPLTVTSAQKNPTAFYLCASSIVGTGRAEAFFGQGTRLTVV.

The chain links TRBV19 to TRBJ1-6; TRBD1 matches 9 bases. V lost 6 bases to trimming and J lost 8 bases; unmatched junction nucleotides: 5. The germline V gene has CDR1 LNHDA and CDR2 SQIVND (reference sequence). The CDR3 extends over 14 amino acids. CDR3 nucleotide sequence: TGTGCCAGTAGACCGGGACAGGGTCATTCACCCCTCCACTTT. Its protein product is CASRPGQGHSPLHF. Drawing the rest from reference TRBV19 and TRBJ1-6, the complete variable domain is DGGITQSPKYLFRKEGQNVTLSCEQNLNHDAMYWYRQDPGQGLRLIYYSQIVNDFQKGDIAEGYSVSREKKESFPLTVTSAQKNPTAFYLCASRPGQGHSPLHFGNGTRLTVT.

The rearrangement links TRBV5-5 to TRBJ1-2, with 8 bases lining up with TRBD1. The CDR3 is 15 amino acids. The junction had 8 bases not matched to a gene; V was cut back by 4 bases and J by 3 bases. CDR1 and CDR2 from the germline V gene are SGHKS and YYEKEE (reference sequence). DNA for the CDR3: TGTGCCAGCAGCCCGTCGACAGGGGTCGACTATGGCTACACCTTC. As protein: CASSPSTGVDYGYTF.

The chain recombines TRBV27 with TRBJ2-2, with a possible D match to TRBD2 (6 bases). Germline V gene data show CDR1 as MNHEY and CDR2 as SMNVEV (reference sequence). Trimming took 8 bases from V and 4 from J, leaving 14 bases between them. The CDR3 is 14 amino acids. The CDR3 loop is CASGEAIGTGELFF. The CDR3, as DNA: TGTGCCAGCGGGGAGGCTATTGGCACCGGGGAGCTGTTTTTT.

The rearrangement joins TRBV10-3 to TRBJ1-4; D perhaps matches TRBD1 (5 bases). The CDR3 length is 13 residues. Germline V CDR1 and CDR2: ENHRY, SYGVKD. Trimming took off 8 bases at V and 6 bases at J, with 13 bases between the two ends. The DNA for the CDR3 is TGTGCCATCCGTGGGGACTCCTATGAAAAACTGTTTTTT. This translates into CAIRGDSYEKLFF.

The chain combines TRBV18 with TRBJ2-1; possible D gene TRBD1, 5 bases. Germline lookup yields CDR1 KGHSH and CDR2 LQKENI. V lost 2 bases and J lost 5, with 13 bases in between. The CDR3 is 15 residues long. CDR3 in amino acids: CASSPRGRMDNEQFF. CDR3 nucleotides: TGTGCCAGCTCACCAAGGGGCAGGATGGACAATGAGCAGTTCTTC.

The chain links TRBV5-1 to TRBJ2-1; 9 bases line up with TRBD1. The junction had 4 bases not matched to a gene; V was cut back by 7 bases and J by 2 bases. Germline V gene lookup returns CDR1 SGHRS and CDR2 YFSETQ. The CDR3 runs to 14 residues. The CDR3: CASARDRAYNEQFF. DNA of the CDR3: TGCGCCAGCGCCCGGGACAGGGCCTACAATGAGCAGTTCTTC.

The chain employs TRBV2 and TRBJ2-6, with 14 bases aligning to TRBD2. V gave up 7 bases and J gave up 2 bases; unmatched junction bases: 7. This CDR3 contains 18 residues. Germline assignment: CDR1 SNHLY and CDR2 FYNNEI. CDR3 sequence reads: CASTPGLAGDAGANVLTF. As DNA, the CDR3 is TGTGCCAGCACTCCGGGACTAGCGGGAGACGCTGGGGCCAACGTCCTGACTTTC.

For this clone: Other DNA sequences within the sample encode an identical CDR3. The rearrangement uses TRBV11-2 and TRBJ1-1; no clear D. The germline V and J ends were trimmed by 3 bases and 1 base, with 6 bases remaining between them. The CDR3 is 13 residues long. Germline CDR1 reads SGHAT; CDR2 reads FQNNGV. Here the CDR3 reads CASSLRENTEAFF. Written as DNA, the CDR3 is TGTGCCAGCAGCTTGAGGGAGAACACTGAAGCTTTCTTT.

The chain uses TRBV5-4 and TRBJ2-1; TRBD2 matches 12 bases. In germline, CDR1 is SGHNT, CDR2 YYREEE (reference sequence). V lost 7 bases to trimming and J lost 2 bases; unmatched junction nucleotides: 7. This CDR3 has 16 amino acids. The CDR3 region is CASGTSGLDTYNEQFF. CDR3 nucleotide sequence: TGTGCCAGCGGGACTAGCGGGCTTGATACCTACAATGAGCAGTTCTTC.

The table lists this clone with a count of one. V is TRBV18 and J is TRBJ2-3, with D possibly TRBD2 on 5 matching bases. CDR1 is KGHSH, CDR2 LQKENI, per germline. This CDR3 has 14 residues. V was pared by 1 base and J by 5 bases, with 10 bases between. The CDR3 reads CASSPLPRGDTQYF. In DNA, the CDR3 is TGTGCCAGCTCACCACTCCCACGGGGAGATACGCAGTATTTT. The whole variable domain, filled in from reference TRBV18 and TRBJ2-3, reads NAGVMQNPRHLVRRRGQEARLRCSPMKGHSHVYWYRQLPEEGLKFMVYLQKENIIDESGMPKERFSAEFPKEGPSILRIQQVVRGDSAAYFCASSPLPRGDTQYFGPGTRLTVL.